Following are 12 T cell receptor beta chains from one sample sequenced in a study of blood T cell repertoires in COVID-19. The method was immunoSEQ multiplex PCR; TCRdb's version includes in-frame clones alone and lacks a portion of them. The sample holds roughly 220,000 clones, about 86% seen once. Source material: PBMCs or T cells enriched from blood (not recorded which). All receptors derive from a woman aged 40-49 years with acute COVID-19.

V gene TRBV28 combines with J gene TRBJ1-1; 10 bases map to TRBD1. The CDR3 runs 13 residues. V was clipped by 8 bases and J by 1 base; unmatched bases: 1. CDR1 and CDR2 (germline): MDHEN, SYDVKM. CDR3 loop: CASRDRGNTEAFF. In DNA, the CDR3 is TGTGCCAGCCGGGACAGGGGGAACACTGAAGCTTTCTTT. The full variable domain, in which reference TRBV28 and TRBJ1-1 provide the parts outside the CDR3, is DVKVTQSSRYLVKRTGEKVFLECVQDMDHENMFWYRQDPGLGLRLIYFSYDVKMKEKGDIPEGYSVSREKKERFSLILESASTNQTSMYLCASRDRGNTEAFFGQGTRLTVV.

This sequence joins TRBV9 and TRBJ1-2, with a possible D match to TRBD1 (6 bases). Trimming stripped 3 bases from V and 4 bases from J, with 16 bases between. Germline CDR1 is SGDLS and CDR2 is YYNGEE. The CDR3 spans 15 residues. DNA of the CDR3: TGTGCCAGCAGCGAAGACCCCGGGACACGCTATGGCTACACCTTC. This codes for CASSEDPGTRYGYTF.

V is TRBV2 and J is TRBJ1-5; D is ambiguous. The CDR3 is 15 amino acids. V lost 4 bases and J lost 2, with 12 bases in between. The germline V gene has CDR1 SNHLY and CDR2 FYNNEI. CDR3 sequence reads: CASSVRGRGNQPQHF. CDR3 coding DNA: TGTGCCAGCAGTGTTCGGGGAAGGGGCAATCAGCCCCAGCATTTT.

The chain joins TRBV11-2 to TRBJ2-7; a possible D gene is TRBD2 (5 bases). CDR3 length: 15 residues. The V gene's germline CDR1 is SGHAT and CDR2 FQNNGV. Deletions cut 1 base from V and 2 bases from J, with 12 bases between. CDR3 DNA sequence: TGTGCCAGCAGCTTAGGTAGGACTGGCACCTACGAGCAGTACTTC. Translating it yields CASSLGRTGTYEQYF. The full variable domain, its missing parts supplied by reference TRBV11-2 and TRBJ2-7, is EAGVAQSPRYKIIEKRQSVAFWCNPISGHATLYWYQQILGQGPKLLIQFQNNGVVDDSQLPKDRFSAERLKGVDSTLKIQPAKLEDSAVYLCASSLGRTGTYEQYFGPGTRLTVT.

This chain joins TRBV6-1 and TRBJ2-6; 8 positions agree with TRBD1. V trimming: 3 bases; J trimming: 4 bases; junction bases outside the gene matches: 8. Germline V CDR1 and CDR2: MNHNS, SASEGT. The length of the CDR3 is 17 residues. CDR3 amino acids: CASSEVAGGGGANVLTF. CDR3 coding DNA: TGTGCCAGCAGTGAGGTGGCAGGGGGCGGAGGGGCCAACGTCCTGACTTTC.

The CDR3 spells CASAPRENTEAFF. Here the CDR3 DNA reads TGCGCCAGCGCCCCCCGGGAGAACACTGAAGCTTTCTTT. The V call is TRBV5-1, the J call TRBJ1-1; D is ambiguous. This CDR3 comprises 13 residues. With 7 bases removed from V and 1 base from J, the gap between germline ends came to 11 bases. Germline-derived CDR1 and CDR2 are SGHRS and YFSETQ.

V and J are TRBV4-3 and TRBJ1-2, with D possibly matching TRBD1 (5 bases). Trimming removed 1 base from V and 0 bases from J, with 12 bases in between. This CDR3 has 16 residues. Germline V gene data show CDR1 as LGHNA and CDR2 as YSLEER. The CDR3 sequence: CASSQGTSTPNYGYTF. CDR3 nucleotides: TGCGCCAGCAGCCAAGGGACATCGACACCTAACTATGGCTACACCTTC.

This chain links TRBV5-1 with TRBJ1-5; D perhaps matches TRBD1 (5 bases). CDR1 and CDR2 from the germline V gene are SGHRS and YFSETQ. This CDR3 has 15 amino acids. V was shortened by 4 bases and J by 3 bases, with 14 bases between the two germline ends. The CDR3 nucleotides are TGCGCCAGCAGCCTGAGCGGGGACGACAATCAGCCCCAGCATTTT. It codes for CASSLSGDDNQPQHF.

About this clone: Different DNA sequences within this sample yield the same CDR3. V is TRBV7-2 and J is TRBJ2-3; 7 positions match TRBD1. The CDR3 extends over 13 amino acids. J lost 4 bases, V lost 2 bases, and 0 bases had no gene match. Germline-derived CDR1 and CDR2 are SGHTA and FQGNSA. Here the CDR3 DNA reads TGTGCCAGCAGCTTACAGGGGGCAGATACGCAGTATTTT. This codes for CASSLQGADTQYF.

This chain connects TRBV6-1 to TRBJ1-5; no clear D gene. V was pared by 2 bases and J by 7 bases, with 9 bases between. The CDR3 loop spans 13 amino acids. Germline V gene lookup returns CDR1 MNHNS and CDR2 SASEGT. This CDR3 is CASSESRLQPQHF. CDR3 nucleotides: TGTGCCAGCAGTGAATCGCGCTTGCAGCCCCAGCATTTT.

The chain couples TRBV7-3 to TRBJ1-6; D unresolved. Trimming stripped 4 bases from V and 6 bases from J, with 13 bases between. The CDR3 contains 15 residues. Germline-derived CDR1 and CDR2 are SGHTA and FQGTGA. For the CDR3, the DNA is TGTGCCAGCAGCTCCCAGACGGGATCTAATTCACCCCTCCACTTT. Translated, it gives CASSSQTGSNSPLHF.

The chain carries TRBV7-2 and TRBJ1-1, with D uncertain. The CDR3 is 16 residues long. CDR1 and CDR2 (germline): SGHTA, FQGNSA. The germline V and J ends were trimmed by 1 base and 1 base, with 13 bases remaining between them. CDR3 coding DNA: TGTGCCAGCAGCTTAGGAGGGATCGGGAAGAACACTGAAGCTTTCTTT. Protein product: CASSLGGIGKNTEAFF.